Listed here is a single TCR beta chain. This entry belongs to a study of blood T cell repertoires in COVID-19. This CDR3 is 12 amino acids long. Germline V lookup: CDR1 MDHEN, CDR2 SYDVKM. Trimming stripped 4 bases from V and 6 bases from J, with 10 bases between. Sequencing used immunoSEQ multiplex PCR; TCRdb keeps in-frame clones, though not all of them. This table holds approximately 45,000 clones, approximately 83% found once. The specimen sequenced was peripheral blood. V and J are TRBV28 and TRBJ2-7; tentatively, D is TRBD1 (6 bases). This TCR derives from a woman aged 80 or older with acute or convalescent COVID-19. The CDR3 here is CASSSQGFEQYF. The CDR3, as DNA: TGTGCCAGCAGTTCGCAGGGGTTCGAGCAGTACTTC. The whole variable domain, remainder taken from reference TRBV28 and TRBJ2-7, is DVKVTQSSRYLVKRTGEKVFLECVQDMDHENMFWYRQDPGLGLRLIYFSYDVKMKEKGDIPEGYSVSREKKERFSLILESASTNQTSMYLCASSSQGFEQYFGPGTRLTVT.